This T cell receptor (beta chain) was retrieved from a study of T cells in Graves' hyperthyroidism and ophthalmopathy. Study background: Peripheral blood was collected at initial diagnosis, before any treatment. Study results and caveats: Ophthalmopathy could be told apart from stable hyperthyroidism with a 13 V-J model. The model made its ophthalmopathy prediction, and onset followed a median about 6 months later. Blood shared most expanded thyroid clonotypes above 0.001.

This clonotype was counted many times. Its target is unknown. Amplification yielded TCR beta CDR3 regions, with RNA transcripts as the source. The HTBI primer set served for first-round RT-PCR of the TCR CDR3. One entry per CDR3 protein results from TCRdb running MiXCR on the multiplex PCR reads. The data show a few hundred thousand distinct CDR3 sequences, with approximately 15% seen just once and approximately 7.4% held by the top ten. The source of this sequence is a woman in her twenties or thirties with Graves' hyperthyroidism. The sequenced sample consisted of blood.

CDR3 DNA: TGTGCCAGCAGGAGGGACGGTACAGTAAATGAGCAGTTCTTC. Its protein is CASRRDGTVNEQFF. V usage is TRBV12-3 or TRBV12-4 and J usage is TRBJ2-1; D could derive from TRBD1 or TRBD2 (5 bases each). The CDR3 is 14 residues long. V lost 6 bases and J lost 7, with 16 bases in between.